A selection of T cell receptor beta chains follows, all from one sample in a study of graft-versus-host responses after intestinal transplantation. Here immunoSEQ multiplex PCR was the method, and the copy in TCRdb shows in-frame clones only, minus some. The sample shows fewer than 150,000 clones, approximately 94% of them seen only once. Their target antigens are unknown. The sample here was unstimulated CD4+ T cells sorted from spleen or lymph node cells, taken before intestinal transplant. Source of these receptors: a human donor who received an intestinal transplant. Both conserved end residues are part of each CDR3. A D gene is named only where the DNA matches it firmly. The size field is filled for only some rows; it gives once, few, many or a size class.

clone_size: -; d_call: -; j_call: TRBJ1-2; v_call: TRBV14; cdr3_nt: TGTGCCAGCAGCCAAGATCTGTATGGCTACACCTTC; cdr3_aa: CASSQDLYGYTF
clone_size: once; d_call: TRBD2; j_call: TRBJ2-5; v_call: TRBV10-3; cdr3_nt: TGTGCCATCAGCGGTAGCGGGGGGCAGGAGACCCAGTACTTC; cdr3_aa: CAISGSGGQETQYF
clone_size: once; d_call: TRBD2; j_call: TRBJ2-1; v_call: TRBV18; cdr3_nt: TGTGCCAGCTCCCCAGGGACTAGGCAGATGGGGGGTGAGCAGTTCTTC; cdr3_aa: CASSPGTRQMGGEQFF
clone_size: -; d_call: -; j_call: TRBJ1-1; v_call: TRBV14; cdr3_nt: TGTGCCAGCAGCCAATCCCCGGGGAGGGAAGCTTTCTTT; cdr3_aa: CASSQSPGREAFF
clone_size: -; d_call: -; j_call: TRBJ1-1; v_call: TRBV5-1; cdr3_nt: TGCGCCAGCAAGCCCGGCGTCGAGTGGGACACTGAAGCTTTCTTT; cdr3_aa: CASKPGVEWDTEAFF
clone_size: -; d_call: -; j_call: TRBJ1-2; v_call: TRBV2; cdr3_nt: TGTGCCAGCAGGGTCCAGGGGCCCTATGGCTACACCTTC; cdr3_aa: CASRVQGPYGYTF
clone_size: -; d_call: -; j_call: TRBJ2-7; v_call: TRBV1; cdr3_nt: TGCACCAGCAGCCAAGGACACCCTGCCTACGAGCAGTACTTC; cdr3_aa: CTSSQGHPAYEQYF
clone_size: -; d_call: -; j_call: TRBJ2-1; v_call: TRBV11-3; cdr3_nt: TGTGCCAGCAGCTTAGGGGACTCACTCTCCTACAATGAGCAGTTCTTC; cdr3_aa: CASSLGDSLSYNEQFF
clone_size: -; d_call: -; j_call: TRBJ1-3; v_call: TRBV5-6; cdr3_nt: TGTGCCAGCAGCCTACCGACAGGTCCAGGAAACACCATATATTTT; cdr3_aa: CASSLPTGPGNTIYF
clone_size: -; d_call: TRBD1; j_call: TRBJ2-3; v_call: TRBV4-1; cdr3_nt: TGCGCCAGCAGCCCAGGGGGCGGCGGGGCCAGCACAGATACGCAGTATTTT; cdr3_aa: CASSPGGGGASTDTQYF
clone_size: -; d_call: -; j_call: TRBJ1-1; v_call: TRBV7-9; cdr3_nt: TGTGCCAGCAGCGCCGACAGAACGGCAGCTTTCTTT; cdr3_aa: CASSADRTAAFF
clone_size: once; d_call: TRBD1; j_call: TRBJ1-2; v_call: TRBV6-1; cdr3_nt: TGTGCCAGCAGTGTAGGGACAGGGTCCTCTAACTATGGCTACACCTTC; cdr3_aa: CASSVGTGSSNYGYTF
clone_size: once; d_call: -; j_call: TRBJ1-4; v_call: TRBV6-5; cdr3_nt: TGTGCCAGCAGTTACGCCCAGAGTAATGAAAAACTGTTTTTT; cdr3_aa: CASSYAQSNEKLFF
clone_size: -; d_call: -; j_call: TRBJ1-1; v_call: TRBV19; cdr3_nt: TGTGCCAGTACGCACCGGGACGGAGGTCAGGGCACTGAAGCTTTCTTT; cdr3_aa: CASTHRDGGQGTEAFF
clone_size: -; d_call: -; j_call: TRBJ2-2; v_call: TRBV5-1; cdr3_nt: TGCGCCAGCAGCTCCCTGTTAACCGGGAACGGGGAGCTGTTTTTT; cdr3_aa: CASSSLLTGNGELFF
clone_size: -; d_call: -; j_call: TRBJ1-2; v_call: TRBV4-2; cdr3_nt: TGTGCCAGCAGCCAAGACCCGGCGACCCAGTATGGCTACACCTTC; cdr3_aa: CASSQDPATQYGYTF
clone_size: -; d_call: -; j_call: TRBJ2-1; v_call: TRBV7-2; cdr3_nt: TGTGCCAGCAGCCCGACTCCAGACAGTTACAATGAGCAGTTCTTC; cdr3_aa: CASSPTPDSYNEQFF
clone_size: -; d_call: TRBD2; j_call: TRBJ2-3; v_call: TRBV7-8; cdr3_nt: TGTGCCAGCAGCTTAGTACCCTTGTCGACTAGCGGGGACACAGATACGCAGTATTTT; cdr3_aa: CASSLVPLSTSGDTDTQYF
clone_size: -; d_call: -; j_call: TRBJ1-4; v_call: TRBV18; cdr3_nt: TGTGCCAGCTCACCAGACGCAACTAATGAAAAACTGTTTTTT; cdr3_aa: CASSPDATNEKLFF
clone_size: -; d_call: TRBD1; j_call: TRBJ1-2; v_call: TRBV25-1; cdr3_nt: TGTGCCAGCAATATACAGGGGAAGAATGGCTACACCTTC; cdr3_aa: CASNIQGKNGYTF
clone_size: -; d_call: TRBD2; j_call: TRBJ2-5; v_call: TRBV27; cdr3_nt: TGTGCCAGCAGCCTAGCGGGGGCTGAGACCCAGTACTTC; cdr3_aa: CASSLAGAETQYF
clone_size: -; d_call: -; j_call: TRBJ1-2; v_call: TRBV5-1; cdr3_nt: TGCGCCAGCAGCTTAGCGGGGGCAGCAAGCTATGGCTACACCTTC; cdr3_aa: CASSLAGAASYGYTF
clone_size: -; d_call: -; j_call: TRBJ1-1; v_call: TRBV6-5; cdr3_nt: TGTGCCAGCACCCGGACGGGGAACACTGAAGCTTTCTTT; cdr3_aa: CASTRTGNTEAFF
clone_size: -; d_call: -; j_call: TRBJ2-1; v_call: TRBV11-2; cdr3_nt: TGTGCCAGCAGCAGTCCCCAGGGCTCCTACAATGAGCAGTTCTTC; cdr3_aa: CASSSPQGSYNEQFF
clone_size: -; d_call: -; j_call: TRBJ1-4; v_call: TRBV19; cdr3_nt: TGTGCCAGTAACAGCTTGGGGGGTAGCGGGAAAGAAAAACTGTTTTTT; cdr3_aa: CASNSLGGSGKEKLFF
clone_size: -; d_call: -; j_call: TRBJ1-5; v_call: TRBV19; cdr3_nt: TGTGCCAGTAGTATAGGGACGAGGGGAAGCAATCAGCCCCAGCATTTT; cdr3_aa: CASSIGTRGSNQPQHF
clone_size: -; d_call: -; j_call: TRBJ1-2; v_call: TRBV9; cdr3_nt: TGTGCCAGCAGCGTAATGGGGGCGCGGTGGGGTGGCTACACCTTC; cdr3_aa: CASSVMGARWGGYTF